Listed here are 5 T cell receptor beta chains from one sample, sequenced in a study of blood T cells in healthy people across ages. Using a J-beta primer mix together with a sample-barcoded 5' primer, a second PCR was run for roughly 6 to 12 cycles. TCRdb analysed the 5' RACE reads with MiXCR anew, one entry per CDR3 protein. Of about 1.5 million distinct CDR3 sequences listed, under 55% are singletons. The source material was blood. These TCRs come from a woman aged 18-29 years in good health.

V and J are TRBV5-8 and TRBJ1-5; no definite D call. V lost 6 bases to trimming and J lost 3 bases, with 7 bases between them. Germline assignment: CDR1 SGHTS and CDR2 YDEGEE. This CDR3 has 12 amino acids. CDR3 in amino acids: CASNRPNQPQHF. In DNA, the CDR3 is TGTGCCAGCAACCGACCCAATCAGCCCCAGCATTTT.

The chain uses TRBV12-3 or TRBV12-4 and TRBJ2-3; D could derive from TRBD1 or TRBD2 (7 bases each). Trimming removed 3 bases at V and 13 bases at J, with 20 bases between. The CDR3 sequence is 14 residues long. CDR3 in amino acids: CASSLTGRADMEYF. The CDR3, as DNA: TGTGCCAGCAGTTTGACAGGGAGGGCAGATATGGAGTATTTT.

This clonotype was seen only a few times. The CDR3: CASIPALGEYSTDTQYF. The CDR3 bases are TGTGCCAGCATCCCCGCTTTGGGCGAGTATTCCACAGATACGCAGTATTTT. The chain links TRBV28 to TRBJ2-3; no clear D. Germline CDR1 reads MDHEN; CDR2 reads SYDVKM. This CDR3 spans 17 amino acids. Trimming shortened V by 7 bases and J by 2 bases, and 22 bases separated the two germline ends.

The J gene is TRBJ2-1, the V gene TRBV7-2, with 11 bases matching TRBD2. The J call is doubtful: the DNA matches TRBJ2-7 better. The CDR3 covers 18 residues. Germline loops: CDR1 SGHTA, CDR2 FQGNSA. CDR3 loop: CASSLVTGTSGVYNEQYF. For the CDR3, the DNA is TGTGCCAGCAGCTTAGTTACCGGGACTAGCGGAGTGTACAATGAGCAGTACTTC.

This chain uses TRBV6-5 with TRBJ2-2; D unclear. The CDR3 spans 16 residues. Germline assignment: CDR1 MNHEY and CDR2 SVGAGI. Trimming pared 2 bases from V and 0 bases from J, leaving 10 bases between. The CDR3 DNA reads as TGTGCCAGCAGTTACGGGCATCCCGCGAACACCGGGGAGCTGTTTTTT. It specifies CASSYGHPANTGELFF.